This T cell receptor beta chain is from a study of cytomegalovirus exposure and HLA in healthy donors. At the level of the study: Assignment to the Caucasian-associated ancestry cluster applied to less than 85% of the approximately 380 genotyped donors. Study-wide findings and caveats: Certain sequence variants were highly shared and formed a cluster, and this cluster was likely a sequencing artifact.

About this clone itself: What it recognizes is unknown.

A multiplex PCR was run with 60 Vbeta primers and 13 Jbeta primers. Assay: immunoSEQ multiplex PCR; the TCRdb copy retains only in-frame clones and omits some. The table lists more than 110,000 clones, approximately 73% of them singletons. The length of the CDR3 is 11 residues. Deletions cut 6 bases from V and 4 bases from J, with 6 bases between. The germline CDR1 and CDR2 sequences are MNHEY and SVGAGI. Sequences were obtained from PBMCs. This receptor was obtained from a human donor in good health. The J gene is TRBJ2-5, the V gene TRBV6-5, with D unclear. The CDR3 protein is CASRRLETQYF. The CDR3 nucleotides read TGTGCCAGCAGGAGGTTAGAGACCCAGTACTTC.